The clone carrying this T cell receptor (beta chain) was seen only once. Antigen specificity is unknown. The germline V gene has CDR1 SGHVS and CDR2 FQNEAQ. With 1 base clipped from V and 6 bases from J, the junction kept 10 bases outside the gene matches. This CDR3 has 17 residues. This sample is drawn from a study of identical twins. Whole-study results and caveats: Zero-insertion analyses were open to partial confounding by invariant MAIT and iNKT cells. Cord blood's abundant beta clonotypes had fewer insertions, unlike memory repertoires. For out-of-frame alpha sequences shared by twins, low generation probability was in excess.

Template switching added a universal primer binding site, and final cDNA carried unique molecular identifiers. TCRdb recomputed calls from the 5' RACE reads with MiXCR, one row per CDR3 protein. The repertoire has around 530,000 distinct CDR3 sequences, 13% to 15% of them found once; the top ten carry roughly 0.43%. The same data also went into a second study, on yellow fever vaccine responses in identical twins.

The clonotype originates from a woman under 30 in good health. Sequencing input: CD4+ T cells sorted from blood. The rearrangement uses TRBV7-8 and TRBJ2-1; 9 nucleotides align to TRBD2. Here the CDR3 DNA reads TGTGCCAGCAGCTTAGGGATAGGGCGGGAGGGTATCAATGAGCAGTTCTTC. This codes for CASSLGIGREGINEQFF. The variable domain in full, with the rest retrieved from reference TRBV7-8 and TRBJ2-1, is GAGVSQSPRYKVAKRGQDVALRCDPISGHVSLFWYQQALGQGPEFLTYFQNEAQLDKSGLPSDRFFAERPEGSVSTLKIQRTQQEDSAVYLCASSLGIGREGINEQFFGPGTRLTVL.